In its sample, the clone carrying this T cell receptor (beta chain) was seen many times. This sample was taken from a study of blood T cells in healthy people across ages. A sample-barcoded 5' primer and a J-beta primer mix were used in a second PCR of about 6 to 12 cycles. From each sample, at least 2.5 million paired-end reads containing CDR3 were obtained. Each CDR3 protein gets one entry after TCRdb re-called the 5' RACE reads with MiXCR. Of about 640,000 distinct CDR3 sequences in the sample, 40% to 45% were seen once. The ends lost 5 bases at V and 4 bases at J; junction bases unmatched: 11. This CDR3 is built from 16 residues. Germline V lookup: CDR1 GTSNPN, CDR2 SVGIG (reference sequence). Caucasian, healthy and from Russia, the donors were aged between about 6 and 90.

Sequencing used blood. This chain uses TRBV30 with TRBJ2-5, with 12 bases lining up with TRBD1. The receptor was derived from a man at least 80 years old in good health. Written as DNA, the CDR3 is TGTGCCTGGTCGAGGGGGGACAGGGGGCGCGTAGAGACCCAGTACTTC. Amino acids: CAWSRGDRGRVETQYF. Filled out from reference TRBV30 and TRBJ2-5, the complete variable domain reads SQTIHQWPATLVQPVGSPLSLECTVEGTSNPNLYWYRQAAGRGLQLLFYSVGIGQISSEVPQNLSASRPQDRQFILSSKKLLLSDSGFYLCAWSRGDRGRVETQYFGPGTRLLVL.